A single sample gave rise to the 26 T cell receptor beta chains below, sequenced in a study of metastatic and nonmetastatic thyroid tumors. Using MiXCR, TCRdb re-called clones from the PCR reads. In the table there are just over 70,000 clones, roughly 18% of which are singletons. All patients reached thyroid surgery having received no treatment beforehand. The specimen sequenced was blood. These receptors were obtained from a female donor with papillary thyroid cancer or a benign thyroid nodule (not recorded which). Some clones in this sample may be carry-over from other donors' samples.

The genes are TRBV6-1 and TRBJ2-1; tentatively, D is TRBD1 (6 bases). Trimming took off 6 bases at V and 6 bases at J, with 18 bases between the two ends. Germline CDR1 is MNHNS and CDR2 is SASEGT. The CDR3 loop spans 15 amino acids. This CDR3 reads CASSSWTAAFNEQFF. The CDR3 bases are TGTGCCAGCAGCTCCTGGACAGCTGCCTTCAATGAGCAGTTCTTC.

This clone was detected ten times or more. The chain has TRBV3-1 and TRBJ1-1, with D tentatively TRBD1 (5 bases). Germline V gene data show CDR1 as LGHDT and CDR2 as YNNKEL (reference sequence). This CDR3 contains 14 residues. V lost 2 bases and J lost 6, with 13 bases in between. CDR3 in amino acids: CASSQSRGGAEAFF. As DNA, the CDR3 is TGTGCCAGCAGCCAATCCCGGGGGGGAGCTGAAGCTTTCTTT. The full variable domain, rest sourced from reference TRBV3-1 and TRBJ1-1, is DTAVSQTPKYLVTQMGNDKSIKCEQNLGHDTMYWYKQDSKKFLKIMFSYNNKELIINETVPNRFSPKSPDKAHLNLHINSLELGDSAVYFCASSQSRGGAEAFFGQGTRLTVV.

This clone is medium-sized by share. The chain recombines TRBV7-2 with TRBJ2-7, with D unclear. With 5 bases removed from V and 3 bases from J, the gap between germline ends came to 14 bases. The CDR3 spans 14 residues. Germline lookup yields CDR1 SGHTA and CDR2 FQGNSA. The CDR3 DNA sequence: TGTGCCAGCAGCCAAAGCACACCCCGCTACGAGCAGTACTTC. It yields the protein CASSQSTPRYEQYF.

This clone was counted a few times. The chain carries TRBV5-1 and TRBJ1-1, with TRBD1 matching 9 bases. Trimming at V came to 4 bases and at J to 1 base, leaving 11 bases not matched to a gene. The CDR3 is 17 amino acids. From germline, CDR1 is SGHRS and CDR2 YFSETQ. CDR3 protein: CASSPWTGANRNTEAFF. The CDR3 DNA follows: TGCGCCAGCAGCCCGTGGACAGGGGCGAATAGGAACACTGAAGCTTTCTTT.

This clone has just one count. This chain uses TRBV6-1 with TRBJ1-1, with D perhaps TRBD1 (5 bases). Germline V gene sequence: CDR1 MNHNS, CDR2 SASEGT. CDR3 size: 12 residues. Trimming shortened V by 11 bases and J by 4 bases, and 14 bases separated the two germline ends. CDR3 region: CAAGDRSTEAFF. DNA of the CDR3: TGTGCCGCGGGGGATAGGTCCACTGAAGCTTTCTTT.

V and J are TRBV20-1 and TRBJ2-2; 9 bases fit TRBD1. The junction had 10 bases not matched to a gene; V was cut back by 4 bases and J by 4 bases. The CDR3 sequence is 16 residues long. CDR1 is DFQATT, CDR2 SNEGSKA, per germline (reference sequence). The CDR3, as DNA: TGCAGTGCTACCCCCGCCGGGACAGGGTTCACCGGGGAGCTGTTTTTT. The encoded protein is CSATPAGTGFTGELFF.

This clone was observed many times. The chain is built from TRBV20-1 and TRBJ1-1, with D perhaps matching TRBD1 (5 bases). CDR1 is DFQATT, CDR2 SNEGSKA, per germline (reference sequence). The V end was cut by 3 bases, the J end by 1 base, with 12 bases between. The CDR3 contains 14 residues. CDR3 coding DNA: TGCAGTGCTAGGAACCCCCAGGGGAACACTGAAGCTTTCTTT. It codes for CSARNPQGNTEAFF.

This clone was seen at least ten times. The J gene is TRBJ1-2, the V gene TRBV29-1, with 10 bases aligning to TRBD1. Germline assignment: CDR1 SQVTM and CDR2 ANQGSEA. The CDR3 sequence is 14 residues long. V shed 5 bases and J 7 bases; nucleotides not matched to a gene: 10. For the CDR3, the DNA is TGCAGCGTTTCGACAGGGGGCGCAGTATCTGGCTACACCTTC. This sequence encodes CSVSTGGAVSGYTF. The full variable domain, its missing parts supplied by reference TRBV29-1 and TRBJ1-2, is SAVISQKPSRDICQRGTSLTIQCQVDSQVTMMFWYRQQPGQSLTLIATANQGSEATYESGFVIDKFPISRPNLTFSTLTVSNMSPEDSSIYLCSVSTGGAVSGYTFGSGTRLTVV.

This chain links TRBV12-3 or TRBV12-4 with TRBJ1-2, with a possible D match to TRBD1 (5 bases). The CDR3 sequence is 11 residues long. CDR3 coding DNA: TGTACAATCCTAACGGAGGGGTCTGACACCTTC. Protein product: CTILTEGSDTF.

This clone was picked up many times. The CDR3 spells CASSLVGGQGNTGELFF. The CDR3 nucleotides read TGTGCCAGCAGCTTGGTGGGGGGACAGGGGAACACCGGGGAGCTGTTTTTT. V is TRBV5-4 and J is TRBJ2-2, with 9 bases fitting TRBD1. Germline V gives CDR1 SGHNT, CDR2 YYREEE (reference sequence). V lost 0 bases to trimming and J lost 1 base; unmatched junction nucleotides: 4. The CDR3 is 17 amino acids.

The J gene is TRBJ2-7, the V gene TRBV2, with 8 bases aligning to TRBD2. V lost 7 bases, J lost 2 bases, and 19 bases stayed unmatched. The CDR3 totals 18 residues. CDR1 and CDR2 (germline): SNHLY, FYNNEI. The CDR3 region has the DNA TGTGCCAGCACAAAGGGCCCGGTCGCGGGAGGTACAACCTACGAGCAGTACTTC. Its translation: CASTKGPVAGGTTYEQYF.

This clone was seen repeatedly, ten times or more. The V call is TRBV11-2, the J call TRBJ2-1, with D perhaps matching TRBD2 (5 bases). The CDR3 loop spans 16 amino acids. The V gene lost 1 base and the J gene lost 4 bases, with 14 bases spanning the gap. The germline V gene encodes CDR1 SGHAT and CDR2 FQNNGV. CDR3 nucleotides: TGTGCCAGCAGCTTAGTTGAGAGGGAGCTTTACAATGAGCAGTTCTTC. It specifies CASSLVERELYNEQFF.

This clone was counted ten times or more. The chain joins TRBV18 to TRBJ1-1; 10 bases align to TRBD1. Germline V CDR1 and CDR2: KGHSH, LQKENI. Trimming removed 4 bases from V and 3 bases from J; junction bases left unmatched: 8. This CDR3 comprises 16 residues. In DNA form, the CDR3 reads TGTGCCAGCTCACGCCCGGGACAGGGGATCTACACTGAAGCTTTCTTT. It translates to CASSRPGQGIYTEAFF.

A remark on this clone: Different DNA sequences within this sample yield the same CDR3. This chain links TRBV2 with TRBJ2-7, with a tentative D call TRBD1 (5 bases). V dropped 8 bases and J dropped 4 bases, with 9 bases sitting between them. The CDR3 contains 11 residues. Germline lookup yields CDR1 SNHLY and CDR2 FYNNEI. The chain's CDR3 is CASGRQYEQYF. The DNA for the CDR3 is TGTGCCAGCGGACGACAGTACGAGCAGTACTTC.

This clone appeared many times. This chain links TRBV13 with TRBJ2-3, with 8 bases matching TRBD2. Trimming took 2 bases from V and 0 from J; bases not matched to a gene: 4. The germline CDR1 and CDR2 sequences are PRHDT and FYEKMQ (reference sequence). This CDR3 contains 16 residues. The CDR3 loop is CASSLTLAASTDTQYF. The CDR3 nucleotides are TGTGCCAGCAGCTTAACACTAGCGGCTAGCACAGATACGCAGTATTTT.

This clone was seen repeatedly, ten times or more. DNA for the CDR3: TGTGCCAGCAGCCAATCGGGGAAAGGCGGCTATGGCTACACCTTC. Its protein is CASSQSGKGGYGYTF. The chain is built from TRBV16 and TRBJ1-2; D ambiguous. The CDR3 is made up of 15 amino acids. Trimming stripped 0 bases from V and 4 bases from J, with 12 bases between. The germline gives CDR1 KGHSY, CDR2 FQNENV.

V usage is TRBV20-1 and J usage is TRBJ1-1; the D is unclear. V was cut by 4 bases and J by 0 bases, with 12 bases left in between. The germline CDR1 and CDR2 sequences are DFQATT and SNEGSKA (reference sequence). The CDR3 sequence is 14 residues long. CDR3 amino acids: CSANDGVLNTEAFF. As DNA, the CDR3 is TGCAGTGCTAACGACGGAGTACTGAACACTGAAGCTTTCTTT.

This clone was detected ten times or more. The chain employs TRBV30 and TRBJ1-2, with 7 bases matching TRBD1. Per germline, CDR1 GTSNPN and CDR2 SVGIG (reference sequence). The ends lost 3 bases at V and 0 bases at J; junction bases unmatched: 13. The CDR3 is 17 residues long. In DNA form, the CDR3 reads TGTGCCTGGAGCCCCAGGGGGGGCCAGAGAGCTAACTATGGCTACACCTTC. Its protein is CAWSPRGGQRANYGYTF.

This clone was detected ten times or more. The chain combines TRBV10-3 with TRBJ2-6, with 10 bases identical to TRBD1. Germline trimming cut 4 bases from V and 2 bases from J; bases unmatched to any gene: 8. There are 18 residues in the CDR3. Per germline, CDR1 ENHRY and CDR2 SYGVKD. The CDR3 region has the DNA TGTGCCATCAGTGGGGGACAGGGGACGGTAGCTGGGGCCAACGTCCTGACTTTC. Translated: CAISGGQGTVAGANVLTF.

This chain uses TRBV20-1 with TRBJ2-2; 11 bases fit TRBD2. Germline V gene lookup returns CDR1 DFQATT and CDR2 SNEGSKA (reference sequence). The CDR3 loop spans 17 amino acids. Trimming cost V 0 bases and J 4 bases; bases outside gene matches: 7. The CDR3 region has the DNA TGCAGTGCTAGAGATGCAGGGACTAGCGGACTCACCGGGGAGCTGTTTTTT. Translated: CSARDAGTSGLTGELFF.

This clone has at least ten counts. The gene calls are TRBV7-2 and TRBJ2-5; D possibly uses TRBD1 or TRBD2 (5 bases each). This CDR3 comprises 14 residues. Germline assignment: CDR1 SGHTA and CDR2 FQGNSA. The V end was cut by 0 bases, the J end by 1 base, with 6 bases between. The CDR3 DNA reads as TGTGCCAGCAGCTTAGCGGGGGTCCAAGAGACCCAGTACTTC. Its protein is CASSLAGVQETQYF.

This clone was found many times. The chain has TRBV14 and TRBJ2-1, with TRBD1 matching 8 bases. The CDR3 spans 18 residues. Germline values: CDR1 SGHDN, CDR2 FVKESK. V shed 5 bases, J shed 0 bases, and the junction held 12 bases outside the gene matches. In nucleotides, the CDR3 is TGTGCCAGCAGCACCGGACAGGGCGGGCCCCGCTCCTACAATGAGCAGTTCTTC. Translated, it gives CASSTGQGGPRSYNEQFF. Full variable domain (outside the CDR3, taken from reference TRBV14 and TRBJ2-1): EAGVTQFPSHSVIEKGQTVTLRCDPISGHDNLYWYRRVMGKEIKFLLHFVKESKQDESGMPNNRFLAERTGGTYSTLKVQPAELEDSGVYFCASSTGQGGPRSYNEQFFGPGTRLTVL.

This clone was seen many times. The chain uses TRBV12-3 or TRBV12-4 and TRBJ2-7, with D hard to call. The CDR3 length is 12 residues. V was trimmed by 6 bases and J by 4 bases, leaving 10 bases between them. The CDR3 spells CASSRTVYEQYF. For the CDR3, the DNA is TGTGCCAGCAGCCGGACGGTATACGAGCAGTACTTC.

Comments on this clone: Germline and junction disagree at one end, which may indicate a read error. The same CDR3 also results from other DNA sequences found in this sample. The J gene is TRBJ2-7, the V gene TRBV6-1; D might be TRBD1 (6 bases). In germline, CDR1 is MNHNS, CDR2 SASEGT. The CDR3 covers 16 residues. The CDR3 DNA follows: TGTGCAAGCAGTGCCGAGAAAGGGGGATTAAGCTACGAGCAGTACTTC. This sequence encodes CASSAEKGGLSYEQYF.

The chain uses TRBV6-2 or TRBV6-3 and TRBJ2-7; 10 bases are a match to TRBD1. In germline, CDR1 is MNHEY, CDR2 SVGEGT. V lost 6 bases, J lost 0 bases, and 5 bases stayed unmatched. The CDR3 is 15 amino acids. The CDR3 DNA reads as TGTGCCAGCAGCACCAGACAGGGGGCCTCCTACGAGCAGTACTTC. It translates to CASSTRQGASYEQYF.

The table lists this clone with many counts. The same CDR3 can be traced to other DNA sequences in this sample. The chain uses TRBV11-3 and TRBJ2-7; D is uncertain. Germline loops: CDR1 SGHNT, CDR2 YENEEA. V lost 5 bases, J lost 0 bases, and 17 bases lay in between. The CDR3 has 16 residues. DNA of the CDR3: TGTGCCAGCAGCAATCCTCTCCTCTCCTCCTCCTACGAGCAGTACTTC. Amino acids: CASSNPLLSSSYEQYF.